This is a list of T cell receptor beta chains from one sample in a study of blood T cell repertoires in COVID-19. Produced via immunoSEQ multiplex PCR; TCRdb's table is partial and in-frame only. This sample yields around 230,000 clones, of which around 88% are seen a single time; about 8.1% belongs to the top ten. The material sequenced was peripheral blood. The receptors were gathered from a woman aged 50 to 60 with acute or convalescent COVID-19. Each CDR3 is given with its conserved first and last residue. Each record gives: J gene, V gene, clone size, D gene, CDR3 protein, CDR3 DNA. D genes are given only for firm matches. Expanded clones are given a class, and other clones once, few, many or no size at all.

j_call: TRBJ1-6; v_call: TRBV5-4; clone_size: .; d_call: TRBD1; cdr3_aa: CASSLSFGLGQGNSPLHF; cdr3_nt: TGTGCCAGCAGCTTATCGTTCGGTTTGGGACAGGGCAATTCACCCCTCCACTTT
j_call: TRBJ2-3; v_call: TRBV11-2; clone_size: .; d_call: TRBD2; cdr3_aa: CASSLGPGLAASSTDTQYF; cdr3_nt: TGTGCCAGCAGCTTAGGTCCGGGACTAGCGGCTTCTAGCACAGATACGCAGTATTTT
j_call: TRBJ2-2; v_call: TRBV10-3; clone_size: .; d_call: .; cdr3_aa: CAISDLLASAARDTGELFF; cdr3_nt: TGTGCCATCAGTGATCTACTAGCAAGTGCGGCGAGGGACACCGGGGAGCTGTTTTTT
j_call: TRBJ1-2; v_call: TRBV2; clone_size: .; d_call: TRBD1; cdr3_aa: CASRGQVGGGYTF; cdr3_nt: TGTGCCAGCAGGGGACAGGTCGGAGGTGGCTACACCTTC
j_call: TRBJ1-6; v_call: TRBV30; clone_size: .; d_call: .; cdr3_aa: CAWSVPVGVNSPLHF; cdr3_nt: TGTGCCTGGAGTGTCCCTGTCGGAGTGAATTCACCCCTCCACTTT
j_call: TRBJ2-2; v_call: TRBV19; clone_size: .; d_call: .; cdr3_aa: CASSFQATGELFF; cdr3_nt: TGTGCCAGTAGTTTCCAGGCCACCGGGGAGCTGTTTTTT
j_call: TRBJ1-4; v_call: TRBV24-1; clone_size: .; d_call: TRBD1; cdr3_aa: CATSDSKTGSEKLFF; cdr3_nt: TGTGCCACCAGTGATTCGAAGACAGGGAGTGAAAAACTGTTTTTT
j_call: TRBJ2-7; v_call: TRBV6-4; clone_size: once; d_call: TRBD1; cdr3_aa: CASSDQTGDEQYF; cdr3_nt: TGTGCCAGCAGTGACCAGACAGGGGACGAGCAGTACTTC
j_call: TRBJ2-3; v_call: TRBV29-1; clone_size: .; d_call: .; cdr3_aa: CSATGGGTSTDTQYF; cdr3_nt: TGCAGCGCCACGGGTGGGGGGACGTCGACAGATACGCAGTATTTT
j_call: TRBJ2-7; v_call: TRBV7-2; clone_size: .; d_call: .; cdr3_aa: CASSSDSVSYEQYF; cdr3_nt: TGTGCCAGCAGCTCCGACTCGGTCTCCTACGAGCAGTACTTC
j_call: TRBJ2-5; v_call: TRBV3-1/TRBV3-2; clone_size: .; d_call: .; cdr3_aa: CASSETSGETQYF; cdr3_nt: TGTGCCAGCAGCGAGACGAGCGGGGAGACCCAGTACTTC
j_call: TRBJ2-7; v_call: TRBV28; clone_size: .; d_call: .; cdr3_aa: CASRPGGPVYEQYF; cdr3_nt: TGTGCCAGCCGTCCCGGGGGGCCCGTCTACGAGCAGTACTTC
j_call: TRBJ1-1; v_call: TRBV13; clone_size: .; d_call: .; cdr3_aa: CASGGGEAFF; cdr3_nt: TGTGCCAGCGGGGGCGGTGAAGCTTTCTTT
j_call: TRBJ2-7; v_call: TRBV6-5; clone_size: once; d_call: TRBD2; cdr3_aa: CASSYATSGRSYEQYF; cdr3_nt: TGTGCCAGCAGTTACGCGACTAGCGGGAGGTCGTACGAGCAGTACTTC
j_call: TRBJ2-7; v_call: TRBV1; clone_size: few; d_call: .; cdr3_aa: CTSSRLRTPKSSYEQYF; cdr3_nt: TGCACCAGCAGCCGATTACGGACTCCGAAAAGCTCCTACGAGCAGTACTTC
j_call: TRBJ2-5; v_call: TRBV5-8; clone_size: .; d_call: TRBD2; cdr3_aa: CASSLRGWGGQETQYF; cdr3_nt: TGTGCCAGCAGCTTGAGGGGCTGGGGGGGCCAAGAGACCCAGTACTTC
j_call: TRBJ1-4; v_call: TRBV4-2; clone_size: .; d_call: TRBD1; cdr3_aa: CASSLPQGANEKLFF; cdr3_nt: TGTGCCAGCAGCCTCCCTCAGGGGGCGAATGAAAAACTGTTTTTT
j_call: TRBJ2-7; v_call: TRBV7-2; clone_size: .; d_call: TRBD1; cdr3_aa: CASSNPGQGDYEQYF; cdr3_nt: TGTGCCAGCAGCAACCCGGGACAGGGGGACTACGAGCAGTACTTC
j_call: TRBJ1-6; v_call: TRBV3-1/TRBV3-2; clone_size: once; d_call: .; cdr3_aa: CASSLSPPVSSYNSPLHF; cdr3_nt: TGTGCCAGCAGCCTGAGCCCCCCGGTGAGCTCCTATAATTCACCCCTCCACTTT
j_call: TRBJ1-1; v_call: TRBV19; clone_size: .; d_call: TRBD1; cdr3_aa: CASSTNRGPNTEAFF; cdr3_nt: TGTGCCAGTAGTACTAACAGGGGTCCCAACACTGAAGCTTTCTTT
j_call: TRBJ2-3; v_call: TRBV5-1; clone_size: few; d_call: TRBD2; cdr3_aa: CASSLPGRASTDTQYF; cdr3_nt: TGCGCCAGCAGCTTACCTGGGAGGGCTAGCACAGATACGCAGTATTTT
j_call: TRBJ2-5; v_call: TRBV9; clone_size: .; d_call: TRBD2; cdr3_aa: CASSVAGAYQETQYF; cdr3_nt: TGTGCCAGCAGCGTCGCGGGAGCATACCAAGAGACCCAGTACTTC
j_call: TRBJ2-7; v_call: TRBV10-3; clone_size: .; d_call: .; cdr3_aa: CAISEIQGAYEQYF; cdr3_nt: TGTGCCATCAGTGAGATACAGGGCGCCTACGAGCAGTACTTC
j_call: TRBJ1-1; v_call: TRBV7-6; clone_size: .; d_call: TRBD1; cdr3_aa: CASSVGTGGEAFF; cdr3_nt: TGTGCCAGCAGCGTCGGGACAGGGGGCGAAGCTTTCTTT
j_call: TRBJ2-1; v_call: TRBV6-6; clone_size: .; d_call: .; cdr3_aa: CASSLTSRNEQFF; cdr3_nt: TGTGCCAGCAGTTTGACTTCGCGCAATGAGCAGTTCTTC
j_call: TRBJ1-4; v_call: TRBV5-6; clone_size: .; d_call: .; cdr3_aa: CASSLGQRPNEKLFF; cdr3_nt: TGTGCCAGCAGCTTGGGACAGCGCCCTAATGAAAAACTGTTTTTT
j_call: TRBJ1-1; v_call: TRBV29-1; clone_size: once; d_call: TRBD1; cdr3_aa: CSVPRGDDTEAFF; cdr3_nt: TGCAGCGTCCCCAGGGGGGATGACACTGAAGCTTTCTTT
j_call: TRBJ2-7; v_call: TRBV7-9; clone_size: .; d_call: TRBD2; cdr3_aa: CASSSAATSGPYEQYF; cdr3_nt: TGTGCCAGCAGCTCAGCAGCGACTAGCGGACCCTACGAGCAGTACTTC
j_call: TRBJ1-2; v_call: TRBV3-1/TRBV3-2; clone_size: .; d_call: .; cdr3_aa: CASSLQENYGYTF; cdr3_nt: TGTGCCAGCAGCCTACAGGAGAACTATGGCTACACCTTC
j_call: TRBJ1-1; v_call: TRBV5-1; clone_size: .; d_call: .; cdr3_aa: CASSRGGPTEAFF; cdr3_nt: TGCGCCAGCAGCCGGGGGGGACCCACTGAAGCTTTCTTT
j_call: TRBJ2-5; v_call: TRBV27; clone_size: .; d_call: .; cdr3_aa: CASSRILPSVQETQYF; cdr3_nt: TGTGCCAGCAGCCGAATCCTTCCTAGCGTACAAGAGACCCAGTACTTC
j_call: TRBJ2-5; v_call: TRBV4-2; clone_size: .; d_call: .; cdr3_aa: CASTGGSLETQYF; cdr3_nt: TGTGCCAGCACTGGAGGGTCTTTGGAGACCCAGTACTTC
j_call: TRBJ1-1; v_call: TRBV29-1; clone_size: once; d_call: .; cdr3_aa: CSVVTVVNTEAFF; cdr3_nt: TGCAGCGTTGTTACGGTAGTGAACACTGAAGCTTTCTTT
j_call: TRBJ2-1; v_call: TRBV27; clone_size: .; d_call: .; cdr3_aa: CASSFSGLHNEQFF; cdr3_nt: TGTGCCAGCAGTTTCTCAGGTTTGCACAATGAGCAGTTCTTC
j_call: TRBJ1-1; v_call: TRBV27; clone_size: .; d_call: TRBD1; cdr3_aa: CATRTGWTEAFF; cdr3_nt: TGTGCCACCCGGACAGGGTGGACTGAAGCTTTCTTT
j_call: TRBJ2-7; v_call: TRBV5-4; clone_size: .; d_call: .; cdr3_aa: CASSPLGGYEQYF; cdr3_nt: TGTGCCAGCAGCCCGCTAGGGGGCTACGAGCAGTACTTC
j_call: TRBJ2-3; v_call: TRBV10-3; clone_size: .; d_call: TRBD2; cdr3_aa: CAITSGLAGVLDTQYF; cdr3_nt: TGTGCCATCACCTCCGGACTAGCGGGGGTTCTGGATACGCAGTATTTT
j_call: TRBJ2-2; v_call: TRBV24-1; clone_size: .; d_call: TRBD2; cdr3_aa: CATSGASGSDTGELFF; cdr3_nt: TGTGCCACCAGTGGGGCTAGCGGGAGTGACACCGGGGAGCTGTTTTTT
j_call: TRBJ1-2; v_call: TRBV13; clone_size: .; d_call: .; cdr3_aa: CASSLDPRVYGYTF; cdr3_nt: TGTGCCAGCAGCTTAGACCCACGAGTCTATGGCTACACCTTC
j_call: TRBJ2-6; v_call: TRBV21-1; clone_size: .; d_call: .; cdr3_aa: CASSTAWRTSGRATGANVLTF; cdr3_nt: TGTGCCAGCAGCACCGCATGGAGGACTAGCGGGAGGGCCACTGGGGCCAACGTCCTGACTTTC
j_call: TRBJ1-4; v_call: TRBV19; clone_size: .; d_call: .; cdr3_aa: CASSIRLLGEKLFF; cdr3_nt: TGTGCCAGTAGTATCAGGCTGTTGGGTGAAAAACTGTTTTTT
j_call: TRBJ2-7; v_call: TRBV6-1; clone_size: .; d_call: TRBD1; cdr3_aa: CASSEGTGYREQYF; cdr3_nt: TGTGCCAGCAGTGAAGGGACAGGGTACCGCGAGCAGTACTTC
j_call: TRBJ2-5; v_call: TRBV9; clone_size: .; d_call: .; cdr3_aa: CASSVATGFQETQYF; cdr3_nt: TGTGCCAGCAGCGTAGCTACGGGTTTCCAAGAGACCCAGTACTTC
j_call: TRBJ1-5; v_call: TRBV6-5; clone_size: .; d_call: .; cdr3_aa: CASSYSRGQPQHF; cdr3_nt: TGTGCCAGCAGTTACAGCAGGGGCCAGCCCCAGCATTTT
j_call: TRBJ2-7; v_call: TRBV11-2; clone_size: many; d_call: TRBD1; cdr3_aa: CASSLGQGASDEQYF; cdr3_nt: TGTGCCAGCAGCTTAGGACAGGGGGCGTCAGACGAGCAGTACTTC
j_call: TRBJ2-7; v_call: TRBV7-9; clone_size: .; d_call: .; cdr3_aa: CASSLQGTIYEQYF; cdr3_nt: TGTGCCAGCAGCTTGCAGGGGACCATCTACGAGCAGTACTTC
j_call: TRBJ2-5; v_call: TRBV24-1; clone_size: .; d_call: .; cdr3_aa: CATSDSGMETQYF; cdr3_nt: TGTGCCACCAGTGATTCCGGTATGGAGACCCAGTACTTC
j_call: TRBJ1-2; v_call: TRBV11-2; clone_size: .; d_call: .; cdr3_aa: CASSAAGAGLNYGYTF; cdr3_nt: TGTGCCAGCAGCGCCGCCGGAGCCGGGTTAAACTATGGCTACACCTTC
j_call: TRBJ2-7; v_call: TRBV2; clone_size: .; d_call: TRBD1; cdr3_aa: CASSETGQGYDEQYF; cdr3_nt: TGTGCCAGCAGTGAAACGGGACAGGGTTACGACGAGCAGTACTTC
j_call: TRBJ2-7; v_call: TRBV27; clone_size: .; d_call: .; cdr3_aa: CASSPLPGSYEQYF; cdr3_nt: TGTGCCAGCAGTCCTCTTCCGGGTTCCTACGAGCAGTACTTC
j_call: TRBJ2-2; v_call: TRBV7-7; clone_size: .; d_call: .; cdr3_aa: CASSSRGGANTGELFF; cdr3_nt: TGTGCCAGCAGCTCAAGGGGGGGAGCGAACACCGGGGAGCTGTTTTTT
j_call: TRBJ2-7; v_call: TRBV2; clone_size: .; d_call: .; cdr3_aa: CASSSGPSSYEQYF; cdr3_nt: TGTGCCAGCAGCAGCGGGCCAAGCTCCTACGAGCAGTACTTC
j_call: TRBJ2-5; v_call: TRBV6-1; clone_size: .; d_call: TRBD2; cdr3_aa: CASSARLAGELETQYF; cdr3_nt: TGTGCCAGCAGTGCGAGACTAGCGGGAGAGTTGGAGACCCAGTACTTC
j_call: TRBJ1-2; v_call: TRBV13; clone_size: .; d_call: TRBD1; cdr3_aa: CASSRQGADYGYTF; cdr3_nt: TGTGCCAGCAGCCGACAGGGGGCGGACTATGGCTACACCTTC
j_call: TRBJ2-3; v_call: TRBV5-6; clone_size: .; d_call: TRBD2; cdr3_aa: CASRSLAGGLYSTDTQYF; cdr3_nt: TGTGCCAGCAGGAGCCTAGCGGGAGGATTGTATAGCACAGATACGCAGTATTTT
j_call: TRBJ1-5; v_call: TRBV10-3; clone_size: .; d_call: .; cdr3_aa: CATRGDSLGNQPQHF; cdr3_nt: TGTGCCACCAGAGGAGACAGTCTAGGCAATCAGCCCCAGCATTTT